This T cell receptor (beta chain) derives from a study of blood T cells in healthy people across ages. Regarding this clonotype: The antigen is undetermined.

The junction had 8 bases not matched to a gene; V was cut back by 4 bases and J by 7 bases. Germline V lookup: CDR1 SGHRS, CDR2 YFSETQ. The CDR3 is 15 amino acids. PCR was performed a second time for roughly 7 to 11 cycles using a sample-barcoded 5' primer and a J-beta primer mix. A single record per CDR3 protein comes from TCRdb applying MiXCR to the 5' RACE reads. The table lists some 1.7 million distinct CDR3 sequences, 28% of them singletons. Study findings and constraints: There was no known CMV status for donors, so expanded clonotype changes were possibly confounded. The study regarded diversity estimates from one million T cells as underestimates.

The sequenced material came from blood. The chain couples TRBV5-1 to TRBJ1-6; 7 nucleotides align to TRBD1. This clonotype was obtained from a woman aged 25-40 years in good health. The CDR3 sequence is CASSPGQAGNSPLHF. In nucleotides, the CDR3 is TGCGCCAGCAGCCCAGGACAGGCAGGGAATTCACCCCTCCACTTT.